The rows below give T cell receptor beta chains drawn from one sample of a study of T cell repertoires in cytomegalovirus infection. One entry per CDR3 protein, called by TCRdb with MiXCR from the reads. This table holds around 270,000 distinct CDR3 sequences, approximately 10% found once. The sample comprised PBMCs. Receptor source: a human donor in good health (CMV status not recorded). Some clones in this sample may be carry-over from other donors' samples. Each CDR3 is given without its conserved first and last residue.

CDR3 protein: ASSYTSGGWEQY
V gene: TRBV7-2

CDR3 protein: SALKGTGEMYTEAF
V gene: TRBV20-1

CDR3 protein: ASSFTGVLDTQY
V gene: TRBV7-2

CDR3 protein: ASRIAGGPFYEQY
V gene: TRBV2

CDR3 protein: ASSFRNSNTEAF
V gene: TRBV7-2

CDR3 protein: SARAGYEQY
V gene: TRBV29-1

CDR3 protein: AISRDRNSPLH
V gene: TRBV10-3

CDR3 protein: ASSTGTGGLETQY
V gene: TRBV19

CDR3 protein: ATSRGISGGTYEQY
V gene: TRBV15

CDR3 protein: ASNRGAEEKLF
V gene: TRBV28

CDR3 protein: ASSFRLAGMQAGELF
V gene: TRBV7-8

CDR3 protein: ASSLARETQY
V gene: TRBV7-2

CDR3 protein: ASWGGSSYNSPLH
V gene: TRBV28

CDR3 protein: ASSRTHDPISSYNEQF
V gene: TRBV4-3

CDR3 protein: ASSQTSTGSSYEQY
V gene: TRBV6-2/TRBV6-3

CDR3 protein: ASSLVHGVHEQF
V gene: TRBV11-2

CDR3 protein: ASSLAGQAYGYT
V gene: TRBV5-4

CDR3 protein: ASSLGRGLNEKLF
V gene: TRBV7-2

CDR3 protein: ASSLEVNTEAF
V gene: TRBV7-8

CDR3 protein: ASSSVTSANEQF
V gene: TRBV19

CDR3 protein: ASRRGTVTNTEAF
V gene: TRBV5-8

CDR3 protein: ATSGTTYVSTDTQY
V gene: TRBV15

CDR3 protein: ASRRDEQF
V gene: TRBV28

CDR3 protein: ASSPALSGELF
V gene: TRBV5-4

CDR3 protein: ASSLVRPNRNSPLH
V gene: TRBV7-2

CDR3 protein: ASSLGSPVASGTEAF
V gene: TRBV7-8

CDR3 protein: ASSRGQGRTSEQF
V gene: TRBV6-1

CDR3 protein: ASRDLGEQY
V gene: TRBV7-2

CDR3 protein: ASSSAGGMGQPQH
V gene: TRBV28

CDR3 protein: ASSGQGAGAGAYEQY
V gene: TRBV7-2

CDR3 protein: ASGSTSEGETQY
V gene: TRBV7-9

CDR3 protein: ASSLTMGQGSTEAF
V gene: TRBV7-2

CDR3 protein: ASSFDTSYEQY
V gene: TRBV5-1

CDR3 protein: ASSPLDRVNTEAF
V gene: TRBV7-7

CDR3 protein: ASSSHVYGYT
V gene: TRBV28

CDR3 protein: ASSLRLAGEQF
V gene: TRBV7-2

CDR3 protein: ASSFQSGAGPDTQY
V gene: TRBV7-8

CDR3 protein: ASSSDAYAGGSYEQY
V gene: TRBV19

CDR3 protein: ASSYRGTQQY
V gene: TRBV6-2/TRBV6-3

CDR3 protein: ASSFRRGGNTQY
V gene: TRBV11-2

CDR3 protein: ASSRDSNNSPLH
V gene: TRBV7-2

CDR3 protein: SVSPGRQANYGYT
V gene: TRBV29-1

CDR3 protein: ASSSRGMETEAF
V gene: TRBV12-3/TRBV12-4

CDR3 protein: ASSSRDSHSNQPQH
V gene: TRBV19

CDR3 protein: ATSVIGTGGETQY
V gene: TRBV15

CDR3 protein: SVTGVLAGGNKQF
V gene: TRBV29-1

CDR3 protein: ASSLRQAEAF
V gene: TRBV28

CDR3 protein: ASSHTRESEQF
V gene: TRBV7-2

CDR3 protein: ASIGTALGGYT
V gene: TRBV19

CDR3 protein: ASSLDFDTEAF
V gene: TRBV11-3

CDR3 protein: ASSFNLPGGLGGTEAF
V gene: TRBV7-2